Described below is a single T cell receptor (beta chain) sequence and its context. Original processing methods: Estimates of nucleated cell counts were drawn from the amplification of reference gene primers. TCRdb's table, derived via immunoSEQ multiplex PCR, lists solely in-frame clones and lacks some. D and trimming come from the DNA, and the V and J calls and clone size come from that table. Of fewer than 250,000 clones listed, around 87% are singletons. The data were obtained in a study of blood T cell repertoires in COVID-19. Study overall: Samples of COVID-19 (acute and convalescent) were obtained from the United States, Italy and Spain. PBMCs, B-cell-depleted T cells, or T cells provided the cDNA or gDNA that made up the material.

This CDR3 is built from 14 residues. Looked up from germline, CDR1 is GTSNPN and CDR2 is SVGIG (reference sequence). With 0 bases clipped from V and 10 bases from J, the junction kept 12 bases outside the gene matches. This sequence was found in a man in his sixties with acute or convalescent COVID-19. Sequenced input: peripheral blood. This chain links TRBV30 with TRBJ2-7; 7 bases map to TRBD1. This CDR3 reads CAWSVGGDRAGQYF. The DNA for the CDR3 is TGTGCCTGGAGTGTAGGGGGTGACAGGGCGGGTCAGTACTTC.